This TCR beta chain was identified in a study of radiation and T cells in renal cell carcinoma. Comments on this clone: Its target is unknown.

Study findings and constraints: Compared with controls, irradiated tumors showed greater TCR clonality.

The treatment: treatment-naive control, cytoreductive nephrectomy. The tumor was a clear cell renal cell carcinoma. Some clones are missing from TCRdb's copy, which holds only in-frame ones; the method was immunoSEQ multiplex PCR. This sample carries about 15,000 clones, roughly 50% of them seen once, and the ten largest clones take about 10%. V lost 6 bases and J 0 bases, leaving 17 bases between the germline ends. CDR1 MGHRA and CDR2 YSYEKL come from the germline V gene. CDR3 length: 16 amino acids. The origin of this receptor is a man aged 50-60 years with renal cell carcinoma. This specimen consisted of tumor tissue, obtained from a patient whose treatment was nephrectomy without radiotherapy. This chain links TRBV4-1 with TRBJ1-1; D is ambiguous. CDR3 DNA sequence: TGCGCCAGCAGTCAAATGCTAAGCGGCATGAACACTGAAGCTTTCTTT. Translating gives CASSQMLSGMNTEAFF.